A selection of T cell receptor beta chains follows, all from one sample in a study of T cells in Graves' hyperthyroidism and ophthalmopathy. TCRdb reprocessed the multiplex PCR reads with MiXCR, giving one entry per CDR3 protein. Here the sample spans about 580,000 distinct CDR3 sequences, around 14% being singletons. The sequenced material came from blood. The receptors stem from a woman in her 30s with Graves' hyperthyroidism that later progressed to Graves' ophthalmopathy. Each CDR3 is given with its conserved first and last residue. The order of the fields is clone size, V gene, J gene, CDR3 length, D gene, CDR3 protein, CDR3 DNA. D genes are given only for firm matches. The size of a clone is reported for some rows only, either as once, few or many, or as a class for expanded clones.

abundance: many
v_gene: TRBV18
j_gene: TRBJ1-2
len: 14
d_gene: -
CDR3aa: CASSPPSRDGENTF
CDR3nt: TGTGCCAGCTCACCACCCTCTCGGGACGGCGAAAACACCTTC

abundance: many
v_gene: TRBV4-1
j_gene: TRBJ1-2
len: 14
d_gene: -
CDR3aa: CASSQPTGRYGYTF
CDR3nt: TGCGCCAGCAGCCAGCCAACAGGGCGCTATGGCTACACCTTC

abundance: many
v_gene: TRBV11-3
j_gene: TRBJ2-5
len: 19
d_gene: TRBD1
CDR3aa: CASSFHRTGWDIKQETQYF
CDR3nt: TGTGCCAGCAGCTTCCACCGGACAGGGTGGGATATTAAGCAAGAGACCCAGTACTTC

abundance: many
v_gene: TRBV18
j_gene: TRBJ2-1
len: 16
d_gene: TRBD1
CDR3aa: CASSPQGTGSYNEQFF
CDR3nt: TGTGCCAGCTCACCGCAAGGGACAGGGTCCTACAATGAGCAGTTCTTC

abundance: many
v_gene: TRBV11-3
j_gene: TRBJ2-2
len: 16
d_gene: TRBD1
CDR3aa: CASSGGQSTPTGELLF
CDR3nt: TGTGCCAGCAGCGGGGGACAGTCGACACCCACCGGGGAGCTGCTTTTT

abundance: many
v_gene: TRBV10-3
j_gene: TRBJ1-2
len: 13
d_gene: -
CDR3aa: CAISPGTDYGYTF
CDR3nt: TGTGCCATCAGTCCTGGGACGGACTATGGCTACACCTTC

abundance: -
v_gene: TRBV20-1
j_gene: TRBJ2-7
len: 17
d_gene: -
CDR3aa: CSVSPRTPGPESYEQYF
CDR3nt: TGCAGTGTCTCCCCTAGGACCCCAGGCCCGGAATCCTACGAGCAGTACTTC

abundance: few
v_gene: TRBV7-3
j_gene: TRBJ2-3
len: 15
d_gene: -
CDR3aa: CASSSVGGLTDTQYF
CDR3nt: TGTGCCAGCAGCTCCGTCGGAGGGCTCACAGATACGCAGTATTTT

abundance: -
v_gene: TRBV27
j_gene: TRBJ2-2
len: 16
d_gene: TRBD1
CDR3aa: CASSTDRAPATGELFF
CDR3nt: TGTGCCAGCAGTACAGACAGGGCCCCCGCCACCGGGGAGCTGTTTTTT

abundance: -
v_gene: TRBV6-2/TRBV6-3
j_gene: TRBJ2-2
len: 14
d_gene: TRBD1
CDR3aa: CASSYDRETGELFF
CDR3nt: TGTGCCAGCAGTTACGACAGGGAGACCGGGGAGCTGTTTTTT

abundance: -
v_gene: TRBV19
j_gene: TRBJ2-1
len: 12
d_gene: -
CDR3aa: CASSHRKNEQFF
CDR3nt: TGTGCCAGTAGCCACAGGAAAAATGAGCAGTTCTTC

abundance: -
v_gene: TRBV28
j_gene: TRBJ1-3
len: 13
d_gene: -
CDR3aa: CASTPPPGNTIYF
CDR3nt: TGTGCCAGCACCCCCCCCCCGGGAAACACCATATATTTT

abundance: many
v_gene: TRBV28
j_gene: TRBJ2-7
len: 14
d_gene: -
CDR3aa: CATQGGSPSYEQYF
CDR3nt: TGTGCCACCCAGGGGGGCTCCCCCTCCTACGAGCAGTACTTC

abundance: many
v_gene: TRBV5-4
j_gene: TRBJ2-5
len: 16
d_gene: TRBD2
CDR3aa: CASSLDLAGSQETQYF
CDR3nt: TGTGCCAGCAGCTTGGATCTAGCGGGAAGTCAAGAGACCCAGTACTTC

abundance: many
v_gene: TRBV6-1
j_gene: TRBJ1-5
len: 14
d_gene: -
CDR3aa: CASSTTNSNQPQHF
CDR3nt: TGTGCCAGCAGTACTACTAATAGCAATCAGCCCCAGCATTTT

abundance: many
v_gene: TRBV19
j_gene: TRBJ2-1
len: 15
d_gene: TRBD1
CDR3aa: CASSMGQGGYNEQFF
CDR3nt: TGTGCCAGTAGTATGGGACAGGGAGGTTACAATGAGCAGTTCTTC

abundance: many
v_gene: TRBV20-1
j_gene: TRBJ2-1
len: 16
d_gene: TRBD2
CDR3aa: CSARDHLAGVLNEQFF
CDR3nt: TGCAGTGCTAGAGACCATCTAGCGGGAGTCCTCAATGAGCAGTTCTTC

abundance: many
v_gene: TRBV30
j_gene: TRBJ1-1
len: 13
d_gene: -
CDR3aa: CAFLRSMNTEAFF
CDR3nt: TGTGCCTTTCTACGTAGCATGAACACTGAAGCTTTCTTT

abundance: many
v_gene: TRBV19
j_gene: TRBJ1-2
len: 13
d_gene: -
CDR3aa: CASLLEGVGGYTF
CDR3nt: TGTGCCAGCTTACTTGAAGGGGTGGGTGGCTACACCTTC

abundance: -
v_gene: TRBV3-1
j_gene: TRBJ2-2
len: 17
d_gene: -
CDR3aa: CASSQIVGGWTTGELFF
CDR3nt: TGTGCCAGCAGCCAAATAGTGGGGGGCTGGACCACCGGGGAGCTGTTTTTT

abundance: -
v_gene: TRBV30
j_gene: TRBJ1-3
len: 16
d_gene: -
CDR3aa: CAWRRGSPFSGNTIYF
CDR3nt: TGTGCCTGGAGAAGAGGATCTCCGTTCTCGGGAAACACCATATATTTT

abundance: many
v_gene: TRBV12-3/TRBV12-4
j_gene: TRBJ1-2
len: 14
d_gene: TRBD1
CDR3aa: CASSPGRGYSGYTF
CDR3nt: TGTGCCAGCAGCCCCGGCAGGGGGTACTCTGGCTACACCTTC

abundance: few
v_gene: TRBV6-5
j_gene: TRBJ1-5
len: 15
d_gene: TRBD1
CDR3aa: CASSYSLGGPWPQHF
CDR3nt: TGTGCCAGCAGTTACTCGTTAGGGGGCCCCTGGCCCCAGCATTTT

abundance: many
v_gene: TRBV6-2/TRBV6-3
j_gene: TRBJ2-7
len: 12
d_gene: -
CDR3aa: CAVQRTSYEQYF
CDR3nt: TGTGCCGTACAGCGGACATCCTACGAGCAGTACTTC

abundance: few
v_gene: TRBV7-9
j_gene: TRBJ2-3
len: 20
d_gene: TRBD2
CDR3aa: CASSSSPGLAGQDSTDTQYF
CDR3nt: TGTGCCAGCAGCTCGAGCCCCGGGCTAGCGGGACAAGATAGCACAGATACGCAGTATTTT

abundance: few
v_gene: TRBV5-8
j_gene: TRBJ2-5
len: 15
d_gene: -
CDR3aa: CASSPLTSDQETQYF
CDR3nt: TGTGCCAGCAGCCCCCTGACATCGGACCAAGAGACCCAGTACTTC

abundance: many
v_gene: TRBV15
j_gene: TRBJ1-5
len: 14
d_gene: -
CDR3aa: CATSPRQVAAAQHF
CDR3nt: TGTGCCACCAGCCCACGACAGGTAGCCGCGGCCCAGCATTTT

abundance: few
v_gene: TRBV18
j_gene: TRBJ1-1
len: 12
d_gene: -
CDR3aa: CASSGRIDEAFF
CDR3nt: TGTGCCAGCTCGGGAAGGATCGATGAAGCTTTCTTT

abundance: -
v_gene: TRBV7-8
j_gene: TRBJ2-1
len: 16
d_gene: -
CDR3aa: CASSLRRDSSYNEQFF
CDR3nt: TGTGCCAGCAGCTTACGGAGGGACTCCTCCTACAATGAGCAGTTCTTC

abundance: -
v_gene: TRBV19
j_gene: TRBJ1-5
len: 14
d_gene: -
CDR3aa: CASSIVTSNQPQHF
CDR3nt: TGTGCCAGTAGTATAGTAACCTCCAATCAGCCCCAGCATTTT

abundance: many
v_gene: TRBV20-1
j_gene: TRBJ2-5
len: 13
d_gene: -
CDR3aa: CSAIADGQETQYF
CDR3nt: TGCAGTGCAATAGCAGACGGCCAAGAGACCCAGTACTTC

abundance: many
v_gene: TRBV28
j_gene: TRBJ1-2
len: 13
d_gene: TRBD1
CDR3aa: CAIKTGDGYGYTF
CDR3nt: TGTGCCATCAAGACAGGGGATGGCTATGGCTACACCTTC

abundance: few
v_gene: TRBV27
j_gene: TRBJ1-2
len: 13
d_gene: TRBD1
CDR3aa: CASSGQVGYGYTF
CDR3nt: TGTGCCAGTTCGGGACAGGTCGGCTATGGCTACACCTTC

abundance: few
v_gene: TRBV6-2/TRBV6-3
j_gene: TRBJ2-2
len: 15
d_gene: TRBD1
CDR3aa: CASSRQGENTGELFF
CDR3nt: TGTGCCAGCAGTAGGCAGGGGGAGAACACCGGGGAGCTGTTTTTT

abundance: many
v_gene: TRBV28
j_gene: TRBJ2-5
len: 14
d_gene: -
CDR3aa: CASSLVRGQETQYF
CDR3nt: TGTGCCAGCAGTTTAGTAAGGGGCCAAGAGACCCAGTACTTC

abundance: -
v_gene: TRBV30
j_gene: TRBJ2-7
len: 12
d_gene: -
CDR3aa: CAWRGGSHEQYF
CDR3nt: TGTGCCTGGAGGGGGGGCTCCCACGAGCAGTACTTC

abundance: -
v_gene: TRBV4-1
j_gene: TRBJ2-7
len: 14
d_gene: -
CDR3aa: CASSRTPGGYEQHF
CDR3nt: TGCGCCAGCAGCCGGACCCCCGGGGGATACGAGCAGCACTTC

abundance: many
v_gene: TRBV27
j_gene: TRBJ1-1
len: 17
d_gene: -
CDR3aa: CASSLLNPMGGNTEAFF
CDR3nt: TGTGCCAGCAGTTTATTAAACCCCATGGGGGGCAACACTGAAGCTTTCTTT

abundance: few
v_gene: TRBV6-1
j_gene: TRBJ2-1
len: 13
d_gene: TRBD2
CDR3aa: CAGQNPTSGRQFF
CDR3nt: TGTGCCGGACAAAATCCGACTAGCGGCAGGCAGTTCTTC

abundance: -
v_gene: TRBV7-9
j_gene: TRBJ1-2
len: 14
d_gene: -
CDR3aa: CASSAPGDRYGYTF
CDR3nt: TGTGCCAGCAGCGCCCCGGGGGATCGGTATGGCTACACCTTC

abundance: many
v_gene: TRBV7-2
j_gene: TRBJ2-1
len: 16
d_gene: TRBD1
CDR3aa: CASSYHPGQGGNEQFF
CDR3nt: TGTGCCAGCAGCTACCACCCGGGACAGGGGGGGAATGAGCAGTTCTTC

abundance: few
v_gene: TRBV6-2/TRBV6-3
j_gene: TRBJ2-1
len: 15
d_gene: -
CDR3aa: CASSYKGREYNEQFF
CDR3nt: TGTGCCAGCAGTTACAAAGGAAGGGAATACAATGAGCAGTTCTTC

abundance: many
v_gene: TRBV20-1
j_gene: TRBJ1-4
len: 16
d_gene: -
CDR3aa: CSAREDSGRNDEKLFF
CDR3nt: TGCAGTGCTAGAGAAGATTCAGGGAGAAACGATGAAAAACTGTTTTTT

abundance: -
v_gene: TRBV19
j_gene: TRBJ2-2
len: 18
d_gene: -
CDR3aa: CASSIGYSGTTNTGELFF
CDR3nt: TGTGCCAGTAGTATAGGGTACTCCGGGACGACGAACACCGGGGAGCTGTTTTTT

abundance: many
v_gene: TRBV7-2
j_gene: TRBJ2-1
len: 15
d_gene: -
CDR3aa: CASSWESGGPTEQFF
CDR3nt: TGTGCCAGCAGCTGGGAGAGCGGAGGGCCAACTGAGCAGTTCTTC

abundance: -
v_gene: TRBV7-6
j_gene: TRBJ1-6
len: 16
d_gene: -
CDR3aa: CASSLALRQPGSPLHF
CDR3nt: TGTGCCAGCAGCTTAGCACTGAGGCAGCCAGGCTCACCCCTCCACTTT

abundance: many
v_gene: TRBV6-1
j_gene: TRBJ1-4
len: 16
d_gene: -
CDR3aa: CASSETGRGTNEKLFF
CDR3nt: TGTGCCAGCAGTGAGACAGGAAGAGGGACTAATGAAAAACTGTTTTTT

abundance: few
v_gene: TRBV13
j_gene: TRBJ2-7
len: 14
d_gene: -
CDR3aa: CASSAQGDAREQYF
CDR3nt: TGTGCCAGCAGCGCGCAGGGAGACGCGCGCGAGCAGTACTTC

abundance: many
v_gene: TRBV7-2
j_gene: TRBJ2-1
len: 14
d_gene: TRBD1
CDR3aa: CASSKQDRVNEQFF
CDR3nt: TGTGCCAGCAGCAAGCAGGACAGGGTTAATGAGCAGTTCTTC

abundance: -
v_gene: TRBV20-1
j_gene: TRBJ1-4
len: 14
d_gene: -
CDR3aa: CSAKFGGANEKLFF
CDR3nt: TGCAGTGCTAAATTCGGAGGGGCTAATGAAAAACTGTTTTTT

abundance: many
v_gene: TRBV27
j_gene: TRBJ2-2
len: 17
d_gene: TRBD2
CDR3aa: CASSFGLAGELGGELFF
CDR3nt: TGTGCCAGCAGTTTCGGACTAGCGGGAGAATTAGGCGGGGAGCTGTTTTTT

abundance: few
v_gene: TRBV18
j_gene: TRBJ1-2
len: 13
d_gene: -
CDR3aa: CASLPGTDYGYTF
CDR3nt: TGTGCCAGCCTACCAGGTACAGACTATGGCTACACCTTC

abundance: -
v_gene: TRBV29-1
j_gene: TRBJ2-1
len: 15
d_gene: TRBD2
CDR3aa: CSGLTSGHRIDEQFF
CDR3nt: TGCAGCGGCCTGACTAGCGGGCATAGAATCGATGAGCAGTTCTTC

abundance: many
v_gene: TRBV10-3
j_gene: TRBJ2-5
len: 15
d_gene: TRBD2
CDR3aa: CAISTSGRALETQYF
CDR3nt: TGTGCCATCAGTACTAGCGGGAGGGCCTTGGAGACCCAGTACTTC

abundance: -
v_gene: TRBV11-2
j_gene: TRBJ2-7
len: 15
d_gene: TRBD2
CDR3aa: CASSWATSGNGGQYF
CDR3nt: TGTGCCAGCAGCTGGGCGACTAGCGGGAATGGAGGGCAGTACTTC

abundance: many
v_gene: TRBV30
j_gene: TRBJ1-1
len: 15
d_gene: TRBD1
CDR3aa: CAWRPTGPESTEAFF
CDR3nt: TGTGCCTGGAGACCGACAGGGCCGGAGAGCACTGAAGCTTTCTTT

abundance: many
v_gene: TRBV5-1
j_gene: TRBJ2-7
len: 14
d_gene: -
CDR3aa: CASSTSGQVREQYF
CDR3nt: TGCGCCAGCAGCACCTCAGGACAAGTCCGCGAGCAGTACTTC

abundance: many
v_gene: TRBV11-2
j_gene: TRBJ1-1
len: 15
d_gene: TRBD1
CDR3aa: CASSGQGASNTEAFF
CDR3nt: TGTGCCAGCAGCGGACAGGGGGCTTCGAACACTGAAGCTTTCTTT